The clone carrying this TCR beta chain was seen a few times. Assay: immunoSEQ multiplex PCR; the TCRdb copy retains only in-frame clones and omits some. The data hold roughly 53,000 clones, with more than 75% observed a single time. This entry is derived from a study of blood T cell repertoires in COVID-19. The J segment lost 7 bases and the V segment lost 6 bases, leaving 1 base of the junction unmatched. The CDR3 is 12 residues long. This clonotype was obtained from a man aged 45-60 years with active or convalescent COVID-19. Sequencing used peripheral blood. The chain uses TRBV12-3 or TRBV12-4 and TRBJ1-5; 9 bases are a match to TRBD1. The CDR3 nucleotides are TGTGCCAGCAGCACAGGGGGCCAGCCCCAGCATTTT. Translation gives CASSTGGQPQHF.